Listed below are T cell receptor beta chains from one sample, sequenced in a study of T cells after yellow fever vaccination. One entry per CDR3 protein, called by TCRdb with MiXCR from the 5' RACE reads. The table includes a few hundred thousand distinct CDR3 sequences, around 4.9% detected once. The sequences come from CD4+ T cells sorted from PBMCs, collected on the day of the yellow fever booster vaccination. These receptors were collected from a man younger than 35 who received the YFV17D yellow fever vaccine. The CDR3 runs from the conserved cysteine through the conserved F or W. Fields, in order: J gene, D gene, V gene, clone size, CDR3 protein, CDR3 DNA. A D gene is named only where the DNA matches it firmly. Not every row has a clone size; where given, it reads once, few, many or a size class.

TRBJ2-3,TRBD2,TRBV12-3/TRBV12-4,many,CASSPAGGTTDTQYF,TGTGCCAGCAGTCCAGCGGGGGGAACCACAGATACGCAGTATTTT
TRBJ2-7,NA,TRBV12-3/TRBV12-4,many,CASRDGPGTEQYF,TGTGCCAGCAGAGACGGACCGGGTACCGAGCAGTACTTC
TRBJ1-1,NA,TRBV6-2/TRBV6-3,NA,CASSYRASWEAFF,TGTGCCAGCAGTTACCGAGCCTCGTGGGAAGCTTTCTTT
TRBJ1-1,NA,TRBV5-1,many,CASSPLGGNTEAFF,TGCGCCAGCAGCCCTCTTGGGGGGAACACTGAAGCTTTCTTT
TRBJ2-2,NA,TRBV12-3/TRBV12-4,many,CASSLEGGELFF,TGTGCCAGCAGTCTAGAAGGCGGGGAGCTGTTTTTT
TRBJ1-3,NA,TRBV7-9,few,CASIQGWGNTIYF,TGTGCCAGCATCCAGGGGTGGGGAAACACCATATATTTT
TRBJ1-2,NA,TRBV4-1,few,CASSHPGAPPYGYTF,TGCGCCAGCAGCCATCCTGGCGCACCGCCCTATGGCTACACCTTC
TRBJ2-3,NA,TRBV28,few,CASSSGLGADTQYF,TGTGCCAGCAGTTCAGGGTTAGGGGCAGATACGCAGTATTTT
TRBJ1-2,NA,TRBV24-1,few,CATSVGPMAGYTF,TGTGCCACCAGTGTTGGGCCAATGGCGGGCTACACCTTC
TRBJ2-1,NA,TRBV4-3,few,CASSQVSGGSYNEQFF,TGCGCCAGCAGCCAAGTGTCAGGAGGATCCTACAATGAGCAGTTCTTC
TRBJ1-6,NA,TRBV30,many,CAGGRADNSPLHF,TGTGCTGGGGGGCGCGCGGATAATTCACCCCTCCACTTT
TRBJ1-2,NA,TRBV18,few,CASSLSRDGYTF,TGTGCCAGCTCACTGTCAAGGGATGGCTACACCTTC
TRBJ1-2,NA,TRBV6-2/TRBV6-3,few,CASSRSGTNYGYTF,TGTGCCAGCAGTCGTTCCGGGACTAACTATGGCTACACCTTC
TRBJ1-1,NA,TRBV7-8,NA,CASSLSSTGAFF,TGTGCCAGCAGCTTGTCTTCCACGGGAGCTTTCTTT
TRBJ1-1,NA,TRBV5-1,NA,CASSPGWTDMNTEAFF,TGCGCCAGCAGCCCGGGATGGACAGACATGAACACTGAAGCTTTCTTT
TRBJ2-3,NA,TRBV4-3,NA,CASSLRGAADTQYF,TGCGCCAGCAGCCTCAGGGGGGCGGCAGATACGCAGTATTTT
TRBJ2-5,TRBD2,TRBV7-6,few,CASSILAVQETQYF,TGTGCCAGCAGCATACTAGCGGTGCAAGAGACCCAGTACTTC
TRBJ1-1,NA,TRBV4-2,NA,CASSQDSLSPSQLNTEAFF,TGTGCCAGCAGCCAAGATTCCCTGAGCCCGTCCCAGTTGAACACTGAAGCTTTCTTT
TRBJ2-3,TRBD2,TRBV5-1,few,CASSRTERGYGTQYF,TGCGCCAGCAGCCGTACTGAGCGGGGGTATGGTACGCAGTATTTT
TRBJ1-4,NA,TRBV18,many,CASSLRQPNEKLFF,TGTGCCAGCTCTCTGCGACAGCCTAATGAAAAACTGTTTTTT
TRBJ2-4,NA,TRBV4-2,few,CASSQVSAVGNIQYF,TGTGCCAGCAGCCAAGTGTCGGCCGTTGGAAACATTCAGTACTTC
TRBJ2-5,NA,TRBV6-2/TRBV6-3,NA,CASRPPAGETQYF,TGTGCCAGCAGACCCCCGGCCGGGGAGACCCAGTACTTC
TRBJ1-4,NA,TRBV7-6,many,CASSLRLSRNEKLFF,TGTGCCAGCAGCTTAAGACTTAGCCGAAATGAAAAACTGTTTTTT
TRBJ1-5,TRBD1,TRBV7-9,few,CASSVWTGDSNQPQHF,TGTGCCAGCAGCGTCTGGACAGGGGATAGCAATCAGCCCCAGCATTTT
TRBJ1-3,NA,TRBV7-3,NA,CASSFQGEGSGNTIYF,TGTGCCAGCAGCTTTCAGGGCGAAGGATCTGGAAACACCATATATTTT
TRBJ1-2,NA,TRBV30,NA,CAWTPPPGMRGYTF,TGTGCCTGGACCCCTCCCCCAGGGATGCGGGGCTACACCTTC
TRBJ2-7,NA,TRBV7-2,few,CASSLNRVRNEQYF,TGTGCCAGCAGCTTGAACAGGGTTAGGAACGAGCAGTACTTC
TRBJ2-1,NA,TRBV6-5,many,CASSYGGAIYNEQFF,TGTGCCAGCAGTTACGGCGGGGCGATCTACAATGAGCAGTTCTTC
TRBJ1-1,NA,TRBV20-1,NA,CSARRLAEAFF,TGCAGTGCACGCAGGCTAGCTGAAGCTTTCTTT
TRBJ2-5,TRBD2,TRBV12-3/TRBV12-4,many,CASSRTSGGQETQYF,TGTGCCAGCAGTCGGACTAGCGGGGGCCAAGAGACCCAGTACTTC
TRBJ2-5,TRBD1,TRBV29-1,few,CSVGGFRDRGSQETQYF,TGCAGCGTTGGGGGTTTCCGGGACAGGGGGTCCCAAGAGACCCAGTACTTC
TRBJ2-3,NA,TRBV3-1,many,CASSQDGSRTDTQYF,TGTGCCAGCAGCCAAGATGGGAGCCGCACAGATACGCAGTATTTT
TRBJ2-5,TRBD1,TRBV19,NA,CASGQGKETQYF,TGTGCCAGTGGACAGGGGAAAGAGACCCAGTACTTC
TRBJ2-7,TRBD2,TRBV12-3/TRBV12-4,many,CASSLARTSRAEQYF,TGTGCCAGCAGTTTAGCGAGGACTAGCCGGGCCGAGCAGTACTTC
TRBJ1-2,NA,TRBV2,many,CASTKGREENGYTF,TGTGCCAGCACAAAGGGCAGGGAGGAGAATGGCTACACCTTC
TRBJ2-1,NA,TRBV7-8,few,CASSLARNLWRGGDNEQFF,TGTGCCAGCAGCTTAGCGAGGAACCTGTGGCGGGGCGGGGACAATGAGCAGTTCTTC
TRBJ2-6,NA,TRBV20-1,few,CSASSSASGANVLTF,TGCAGTGCTAGTTCTTCTGCCTCTGGGGCCAACGTCCTGACTTTC
TRBJ1-5,NA,TRBV5-1,NA,CASSLFSGVDQPQHF,TGCGCCAGCAGCTTGTTCTCAGGGGTCGATCAGCCCCAGCATTTT
TRBJ1-1,TRBD1,TRBV24-1,few,CATSDSRQGDTEAFF,TGTGCCACCAGTGATTCCAGGCAGGGGGACACTGAAGCTTTCTTT
TRBJ2-1,NA,TRBV11-2,many,CASSSLGRGAQFDEQFF,TGTGCCAGCAGCTCTCTAGGGAGGGGGGCCCAATTCGATGAGCAGTTCTTC
TRBJ2-2,NA,TRBV3-2,NA,CASSHRHTSGGNNTGELFF,TGTGCCAGCAGCCACAGACATACTAGCGGGGGGAATAACACCGGGGAGCTGTTTTTT
TRBJ1-1,NA,TRBV11-2,NA,CASSLQGLAEAFF,TGTGCCAGCAGCTTACAGGGGCTCGCTGAAGCTTTCTTT
TRBJ2-1,TRBD2,TRBV2,few,CASSPPGGAYNEQFF,TGTGCCAGCAGCCCTCCGGGGGGGGCCTACAATGAGCAGTTCTTC
TRBJ1-5,TRBD1,TRBV6-2/TRBV6-3,NA,CASSYSRDRGPNQPQHF,TGTGCCAGCAGTTACTCGCGGGACAGGGGGCCCAATCAGCCCCAGCATTTT
TRBJ2-1,NA,TRBV6-2/TRBV6-3,NA,CASSYGEIYNEQFF,TGTGCCAGCAGTTACGGGGAGATTTACAATGAGCAGTTCTTC
TRBJ2-1,TRBD2,TRBV29-1,many,CSSQRGISYNEQFF,TGCAGCTCTCAGCGGGGGATCTCCTACAATGAGCAGTTCTTC
TRBJ1-3,NA,TRBV20-1,NA,CSADDRKGNTIYF,TGCAGTGCTGATGACAGAAAAGGAAACACCATATATTTT
TRBJ1-4,TRBD1,TRBV7-9,many,CASRHDRGRGEKLFF,TGTGCCAGCAGACACGACAGGGGGCGCGGTGAAAAACTGTTTTTT
TRBJ2-1,NA,TRBV2,NA,CASSGLPAPNEQFF,TGTGCCAGCAGTGGCCTCCCAGCCCCCAATGAGCAGTTCTTC
TRBJ2-7,NA,TRBV5-5,many,CASSVEPGLQADF,TGTGCCAGCAGCGTGGAACCGGGACTTCAAGCGGACTTC
TRBJ1-6,NA,TRBV21-1,NA,CASSKVGVGALISSYNSPLHF,NA
TRBJ1-6,NA,TRBV6-5,NA,CASSYSNQNNSPLHF,TGTGCCAGCAGTTACTCGAACCAAAATAATTCACCCCTCCACTTT
TRBJ1-6,NA,TRBV25-1,NA,CASSEAGRYNSPLHF,TGTGCCAGCAGTGAAGCAGGGCGTTATAATTCACCCCTCCACTTT